This T cell receptor (beta chain) was sequenced during a study of blood T cell repertoires in COVID-19. About the study: COVID-19 samples collected from the United States, Italy and Spain covered acute and convalescent phases.

In the original analysis: Estimation of nucleated cell counts relied on the amplification of reference gene primers. Sequencing was performed with immunoSEQ multiplex PCR; in TCRdb, only in-frame clones are kept and a portion is missing. That table furnishes V, J and clone size, whereas the DNA furnished D and trimming. Among roughly 190,000 clones listed, around 86% were seen once. V lost 4 bases to trimming and J lost 2 bases, with 13 bases between them. The CDR3 spans 15 residues. The germline gives CDR1 MGHRA, CDR2 YSYEKL. The origin of this receptor is a woman over 75 in a cohort sampled during active or convalescent COVID-19. This chain joins TRBV4-1 and TRBJ2-3; D gene unclear. Sequenced input: peripheral blood. CDR3 sequence: CASSPQAMDTDTQYF. The CDR3 DNA reads as TGCGCCAGCAGCCCCCAGGCCATGGACACAGATACGCAGTATTTT.